What follows is one T cell receptor beta chain and its context. The sample is drawn from a study of blood T cell repertoires in COVID-19. Overall study context: T cells, B-cell-depleted T cells, or PBMCs supplied cDNA or gDNA.

The age range of participants was about 18 to 100 years, with residence in about 25 US areas. The CDR3 is made up of 13 amino acids. V dropped 5 bases and J dropped 4 bases, with 9 bases sitting between them. Germline CDR1 SGHAT, CDR2 FQDESV (reference sequence). Generated by immunoSEQ multiplex PCR, the TCRdb table keeps only in-frame clones and is missing some. The sample has about 100,000 clones, 80% to 90% seen once; the top ten hold under 3.5%. The V gene is TRBV11-1, the J gene TRBJ2-1, with a possible D match to TRBD2 (5 bases). The sequence was obtained from a woman between 50 and 59 years old who had recovered from COVID-19. Sequencing input: PBMCs or T cells enriched from blood (not recorded which). The CDR3 loop reads CASSPGIYNEQFF. For the CDR3, the DNA is TGTGCCAGCAGCCCGGGGATTTACAATGAGCAGTTCTTC.